Shown below are 11 T cell receptor beta chains from a single sample sequenced in a study of T-cell reconstitution after alpha-beta-depleted transplantation in children. Researchers prepared the TCRbeta library using unique molecular identifiers, the study reports. TCRdb recomputed calls from the PCR reads with MiXCR, one row per CDR3 protein. This sample has about 440,000 distinct CDR3 sequences, with around two fifths found just once. The input for sequencing was PBMCs, taken before TCRalphabeta/CD19-depleted stem cell transplant. The origin of the receptors is a girl aged 2 to 9 with aplastic anemia, due to receive a stem cell transplant.

The chain employs TRBV5-5 and TRBJ2-7; the D gene is possibly TRBD1 (6 bases). V gave up 3 bases and J gave up 3 bases, with 16 bases separating them. The CDR3 is 15 amino acids. Germline CDR1 and CDR2: SGHKS and YYEKEE (reference sequence). CDR3 residues: CASSYSGTSFYEQYF. DNA of the CDR3: TGTGCCAGCAGCTACTCCGGGACATCCTTCTACGAGCAGTACTTC.

This clonotype was observed a few times. The chain carries TRBV5-1 and TRBJ1-1; D is undetermined. Trimming cost V 4 bases and J 0 bases, with 16 bases left between them. Germline CDR1 reads SGHRS; CDR2 reads YFSETQ. The CDR3 sequence is 16 residues long. The CDR3 nucleotides read TGCGCCAGCAGCGCACCACGGGGAGGGATGAACACTGAAGCTTTCTTT. Encoded protein: CASSAPRGGMNTEAFF.

The chain recombines TRBV4-1 with TRBJ1-5, with TRBD1 identical over 9 bases. V trimming: 0 bases; J trimming: 9 bases; junction bases outside the gene matches: 12. This CDR3 contains 17 residues. Germline V gives CDR1 MGHRA, CDR2 YSYEKL. The CDR3 loop is CASSQDPGGQGIWPQHF. Here the CDR3 DNA reads TGCGCCAGCAGCCAAGATCCTGGGGGACAGGGTATTTGGCCCCAGCATTTT.

This sequence joins TRBV20-1 and TRBJ2-7, with a possible D match to TRBD2 (6 bases). CDR3 length: 14 residues. V gave up 3 bases and J gave up 5 bases, with 17 bases separating them. Germline V lookup: CDR1 DFQATT, CDR2 SNEGSKA (reference sequence). The CDR3, as DNA: TGCAGTGCTAGCAACGCGGAGGGGTCACACGAGCAGTACTTC. Translation gives CSASNAEGSHEQYF.

This clonotype has a handful of counts. The chain combines TRBV12-3 or TRBV12-4 with TRBJ2-5, with 7 bases identical to TRBD1. V shed 6 bases, J shed 5 bases, and the junction held 9 bases outside the gene matches. The CDR3 sequence is 14 residues long. CDR3 protein: CASSQPGQTETQYF. The CDR3 DNA reads as TGTGCCAGCAGCCAACCGGGACAGACGGAGACCCAGTACTTC.

The rearrangement uses TRBV5-1 and TRBJ2-1; 10 bases are a match to TRBD2. Germline lookup yields CDR1 SGHRS and CDR2 YFSETQ. The CDR3 contains 17 residues. The V and J ends lost 4 bases and 7 bases, in that order; junction bases with no gene match: 14. The CDR3 nucleotides are TGCGCCAGCAGCGCCCCCGGACTAGCGGCCGGTGGGAATGAGCAGTTCTTC. Its protein is CASSAPGLAAGGNEQFF.

Details on this clonotype: One end of the junction does not line up with germline, which may come from a read error. The chain carries TRBV6-1 and TRBJ2-3; D uncertain. This CDR3 has 16 residues. CDR1 is MNHNS and CDR2 is SASEGT in the germline V gene. The CDR3 region is CASTTAATFSIDTQYF. In DNA form, the CDR3 reads TGTGCCAGCACCACGGCGGCTACTTTTAGCATAGATACGCAGTATTTT.

This clonotype was seen repeatedly, ten times or more. This sequence joins TRBV11-2 and TRBJ1-1; 8 positions agree with TRBD1. V dropped 2 bases and J dropped 8; count of bases not matched to a gene: 4. The CDR3 loop spans 13 amino acids. The germline V gene has CDR1 SGHAT and CDR2 FQNNGV. CDR3 sequence reads: CASSLTDRAEAFF. CDR3 nucleotide sequence: TGTGCCAGCAGCTTAACGGACAGGGCCGAAGCTTTCTTT.

This sequence joins TRBV10-3 and TRBJ2-6, with 7 bases matching TRBD1. This CDR3 has 21 amino acids. After removal of 6 bases from V and 7 bases from J, the junction contained 27 bases not matched to a gene. The germline V gene encodes CDR1 ENHRY and CDR2 SYGVKD. For the CDR3, the DNA is TGTGCCATCAGCGAGGCACCTAAGACAGGGACGAATATCTGGGGAGCCAACGTCCTGACTTTC. Translated, it gives CAISEAPKTGTNIWGANVLTF.

This clonotype was observed many times. The V call is TRBV15, the J call TRBJ1-5; tentative D call: TRBD1 (6 bases). CDR1 and CDR2 from the germline V gene are LNHNV and YYDKDF (reference sequence). Trimming removed 1 base from V and 2 bases from J, with 12 bases in between. This CDR3 has 16 residues. The CDR3 nucleotides are TGTGCCACCAGCAGAGGGTCACAGGGTGGCAATCAGCCCCAGCATTTT. This sequence encodes CATSRGSQGGNQPQHF. Based on the CDR3 plus reference TRBV15 and TRBJ1-5, the full variable domain is DAMVIQNPRYQVTQFGKPVTLSCSQTLNHNVMYWYQQKSSQAPKLLFHYYDKDFNNEADTPDNFQSRRPNTSFCFLDIRSPGLGDTAMYLCATSRGSQGGNQPQHFGDGTRLSIL.

This clonotype has more than one count but fewer than ten. The rearrangement joins TRBV7-9 to TRBJ2-3, with D possibly being TRBD2 (6 bases). Trimming shortened V by 5 bases and J by 7 bases, and 22 bases separated the two germline ends. Germline assignment: CDR1 SEHNR and CDR2 FQNEAQ (reference sequence). The CDR3 runs 16 residues. CDR3 nucleotides: TGTGCCAGCAGCCGCGGGGTAGCGGACATTCGAAATACGCAGTATTTT. Translating gives CASSRGVADIRNTQYF.